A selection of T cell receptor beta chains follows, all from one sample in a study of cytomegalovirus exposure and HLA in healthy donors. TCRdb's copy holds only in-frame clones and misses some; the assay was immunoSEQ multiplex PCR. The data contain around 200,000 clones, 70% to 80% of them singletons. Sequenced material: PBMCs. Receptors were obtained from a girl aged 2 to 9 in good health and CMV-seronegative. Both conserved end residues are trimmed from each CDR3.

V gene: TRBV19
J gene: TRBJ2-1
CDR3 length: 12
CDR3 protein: ASSLQGLDNEQF

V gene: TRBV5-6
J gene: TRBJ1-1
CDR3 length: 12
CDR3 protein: ASSRDRSNTEAF

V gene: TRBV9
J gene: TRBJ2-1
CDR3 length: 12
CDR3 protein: ASSESGGVNEQF

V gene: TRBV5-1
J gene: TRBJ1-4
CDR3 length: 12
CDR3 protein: ASSLAQRGEKLF

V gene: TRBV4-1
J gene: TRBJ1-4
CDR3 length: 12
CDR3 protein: ASSQDLLNEKLF

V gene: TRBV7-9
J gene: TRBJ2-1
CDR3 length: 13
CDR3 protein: ASSLGDRVIDEQF

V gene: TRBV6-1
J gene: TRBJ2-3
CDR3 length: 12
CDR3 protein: ASNPRDRADTQY

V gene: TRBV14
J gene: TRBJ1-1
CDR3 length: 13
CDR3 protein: ASSLLWTGSTEAF

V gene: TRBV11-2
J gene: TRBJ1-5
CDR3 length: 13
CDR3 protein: ASSLTGGGNQPQH

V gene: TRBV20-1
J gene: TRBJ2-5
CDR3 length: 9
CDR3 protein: SAWYGETQY

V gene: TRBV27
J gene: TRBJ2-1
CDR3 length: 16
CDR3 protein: ASSLLPVSGGKVNEQF

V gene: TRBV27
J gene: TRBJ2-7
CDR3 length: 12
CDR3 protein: ASSFAGLAGEQY

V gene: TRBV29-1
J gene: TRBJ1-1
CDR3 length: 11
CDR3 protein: SAMGQMNTEAF

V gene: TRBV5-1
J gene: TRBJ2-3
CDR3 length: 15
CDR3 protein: ASSPGLAGGSTDTQY

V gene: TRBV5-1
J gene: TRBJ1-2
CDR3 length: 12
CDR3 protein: ASSTGTGVYGYT

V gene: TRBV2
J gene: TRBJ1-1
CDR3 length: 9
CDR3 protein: ARRTGGRAF

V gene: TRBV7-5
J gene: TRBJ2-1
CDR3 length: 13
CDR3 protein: ARSPGDRVYNEQF

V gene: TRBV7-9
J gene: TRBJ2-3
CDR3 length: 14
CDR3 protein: ASSPGTRAFGDTQY

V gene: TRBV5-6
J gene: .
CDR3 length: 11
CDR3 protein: ASSLAAGNEQY

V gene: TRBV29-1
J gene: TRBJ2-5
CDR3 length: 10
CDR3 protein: SVELWRETQY

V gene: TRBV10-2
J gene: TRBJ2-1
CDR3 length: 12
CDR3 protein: ATWTSGSYNEQF

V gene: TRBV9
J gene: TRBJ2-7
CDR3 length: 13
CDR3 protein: ASSAGHSYSYEQY

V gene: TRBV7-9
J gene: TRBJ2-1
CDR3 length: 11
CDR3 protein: ASSLIPVVEQF

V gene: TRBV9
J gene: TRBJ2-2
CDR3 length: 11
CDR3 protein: ASSVSTPGELF

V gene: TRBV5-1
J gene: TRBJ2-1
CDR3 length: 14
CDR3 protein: ASSLEDINAYNEQF

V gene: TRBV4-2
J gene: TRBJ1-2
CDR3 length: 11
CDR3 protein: ASSQVEGYGYT

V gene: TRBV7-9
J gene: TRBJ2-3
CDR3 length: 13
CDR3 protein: ASSLEAGVHDTQY

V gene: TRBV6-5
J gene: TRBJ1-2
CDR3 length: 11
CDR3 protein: ASSYATGDGYT

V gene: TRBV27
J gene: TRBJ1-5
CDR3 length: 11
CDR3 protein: ASAGRVGQPQH

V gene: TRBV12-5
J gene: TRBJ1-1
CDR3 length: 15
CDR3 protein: ASGPTHGSFLNTEAF

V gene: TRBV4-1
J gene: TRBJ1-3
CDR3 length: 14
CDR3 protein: ASSHQRQSSGNTIY

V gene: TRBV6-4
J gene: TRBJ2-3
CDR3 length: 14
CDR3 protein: ASSDSRGPLTDTQY

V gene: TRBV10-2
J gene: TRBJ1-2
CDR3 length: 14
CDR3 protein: ASSESGTAKPYGYT

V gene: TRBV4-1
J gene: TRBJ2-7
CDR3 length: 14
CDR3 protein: ASSQGPRGASSEQY

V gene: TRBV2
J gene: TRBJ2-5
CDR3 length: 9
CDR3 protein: ASTRQETQY

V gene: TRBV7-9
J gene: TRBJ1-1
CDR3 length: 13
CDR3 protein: ASSLEGWGVTEAF

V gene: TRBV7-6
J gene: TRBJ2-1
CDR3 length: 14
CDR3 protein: ASSRVSGSSYNEQF

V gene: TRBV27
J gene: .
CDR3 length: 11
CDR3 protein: ASSLQGTYEQY

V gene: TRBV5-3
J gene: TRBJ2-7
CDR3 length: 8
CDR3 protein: ARSFPWQY

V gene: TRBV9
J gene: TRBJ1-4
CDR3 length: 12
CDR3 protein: ASSDTASGEKLF

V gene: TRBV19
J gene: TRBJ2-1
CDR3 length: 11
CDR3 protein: ASSMGGNNEQF

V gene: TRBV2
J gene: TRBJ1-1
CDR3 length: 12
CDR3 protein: ASSIDRGGTEAF

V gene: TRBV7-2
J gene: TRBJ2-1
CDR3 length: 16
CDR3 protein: ASSSRAPTSGGAYEQF

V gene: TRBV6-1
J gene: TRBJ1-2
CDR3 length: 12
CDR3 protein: ASSDSGVSYGYT